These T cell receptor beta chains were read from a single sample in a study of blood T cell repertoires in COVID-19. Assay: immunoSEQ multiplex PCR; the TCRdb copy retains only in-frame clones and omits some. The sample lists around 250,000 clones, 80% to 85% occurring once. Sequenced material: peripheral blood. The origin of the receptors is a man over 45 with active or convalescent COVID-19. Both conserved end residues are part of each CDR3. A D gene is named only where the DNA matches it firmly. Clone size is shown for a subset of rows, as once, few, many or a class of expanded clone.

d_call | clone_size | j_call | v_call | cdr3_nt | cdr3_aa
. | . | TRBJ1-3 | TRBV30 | TGTGCCTGGAGTTCCGGGGCTGGAAACACCATATATTTT | CAWSSGAGNTIYF
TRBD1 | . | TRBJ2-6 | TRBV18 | TGTGCCAGCTCACCGGGGACAGGGAATGCCAACGTCCTGACTTTC | CASSPGTGNANVLTF
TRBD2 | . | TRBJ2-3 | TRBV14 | TGTGCCAGCAGCCAACGCGGGACTAGCGGCACAGATACGCAGTATTTT | CASSQRGTSGTDTQYF
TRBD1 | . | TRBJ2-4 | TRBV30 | TGTGCCTGGAGGACAGGGGGGGACATTCAGTACTTC | CAWRTGGDIQYF
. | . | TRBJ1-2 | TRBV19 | TGTGCCAGTAGTATTGACAGCGAGTATGGCTACACCTTC | CASSIDSEYGYTF
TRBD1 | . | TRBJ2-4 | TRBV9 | TGTGCCAGCAGCGTAGGAGGGGGCCGAGACAAAAACATTCAGTACTTC | CASSVGGGRDKNIQYF
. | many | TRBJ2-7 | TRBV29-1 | TGCAGCGTTGCGACAGCGATATCCTACGAGCAGTACTTC | CSVATAISYEQYF
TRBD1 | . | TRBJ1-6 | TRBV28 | TGTGCCAGCTTTGGACAGGGCAATTCACCCCTCCACTTT | CASFGQGNSPLHF
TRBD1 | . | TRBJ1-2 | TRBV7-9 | TGTGCCAGCAGCGATACGGGACAGGGAAACTATGGCTACACCTTC | CASSDTGQGNYGYTF
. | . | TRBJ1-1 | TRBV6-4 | TGTGCCAGCAGTGAGGGGAGGGGTACTGAAGCTTTCTTT | CASSEGRGTEAFF
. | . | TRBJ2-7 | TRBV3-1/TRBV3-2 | TGTGCCAGCAGCCACTTACGGACAGCCTACTCCTACGAGCAGTACTTC | CASSHLRTAYSYEQYF
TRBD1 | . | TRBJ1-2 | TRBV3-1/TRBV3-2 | TGTGCCAGCAGCCAAGAAAGAGGGAACAGGGGTGGCTACACCTTC | CASSQERGNRGGYTF
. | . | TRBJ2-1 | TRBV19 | TGTGCCAGTAGTATAGTCGCGGGGGCGACGGATGAGCAGTTCTTC | CASSIVAGATDEQFF
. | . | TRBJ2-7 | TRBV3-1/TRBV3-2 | TGTGCCAGCAGCCAAGAGAGGCGTTCCTACGAGCAGTACTTC | CASSQERRSYEQYF
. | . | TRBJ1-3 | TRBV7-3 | TGTGCCAGCAGCTTAACGGGGGGTTCTGGAAACACCATATATTTT | CASSLTGGSGNTIYF
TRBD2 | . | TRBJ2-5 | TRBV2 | TGTGCCAGCCTGCGGAGGTCAGGCGGGGGGCCCCAAGAGACCCAGTACTTC | CASLRRSGGGPQETQYF
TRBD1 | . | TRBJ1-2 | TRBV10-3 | TGTGCCACCTGGGACAGCTCTCTATACGGCTACACCTTC | CATWDSSLYGYTF
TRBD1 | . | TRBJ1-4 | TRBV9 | TGTGCCAGCAGCCCAAGGACAGGGCATAATGAAAAACTGTTTTTT | CASSPRTGHNEKLFF
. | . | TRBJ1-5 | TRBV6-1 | TGTGCCAGCAGTGATCTTCAGCCCCAGCATTTT | CASSDLQPQHF
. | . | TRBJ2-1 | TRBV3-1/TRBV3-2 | TGTGCCAGCAGCCAAGATCTCGACAATGAGCAGTTCTTC | CASSQDLDNEQFF
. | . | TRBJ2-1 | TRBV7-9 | TGTGCCAGCAGCCCCGCGGTGGCTTACAATGAGCAGTTCTTC | CASSPAVAYNEQFF
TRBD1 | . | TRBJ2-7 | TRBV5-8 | TGTGCCAGCAGCCGGACAGGGTTCTCGGGAGAGCAGTACTTC | CASSRTGFSGEQYF
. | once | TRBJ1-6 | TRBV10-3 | TGTGCCATCACCAGACTCCCGCACGATTCACCCCTCCACTTT | CAITRLPHDSPLHF
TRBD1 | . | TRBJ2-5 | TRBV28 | TGTGCCAGCAGTCCTCCGGGACAGGGGAGAGAGACCCAGTACTTC | CASSPPGQGRETQYF
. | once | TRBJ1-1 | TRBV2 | TGTGCCAGGGAGGTCAGGGGCGGTGGGGCTGAAGCTTTCTTT | CAREVRGGGAEAFF
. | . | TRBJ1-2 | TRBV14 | TGTGCCAGCAGCCCCTTCGGGGATAACTATGGCTACACCTTC | CASSPFGDNYGYTF
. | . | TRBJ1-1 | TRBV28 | TGTGCCAGCAGAGTCCATGGACGAGGAGGAAACACTGAAGCTTTCTTT | CASRVHGRGGNTEAFF
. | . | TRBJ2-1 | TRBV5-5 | TGTGCCAGCAGCGGCGCGGGCTCAACCTACAATGAGCAGTTCTTC | CASSGAGSTYNEQFF
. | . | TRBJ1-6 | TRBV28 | TGTGCCAGCAGTCGTCCCGGGACAAATTCACCCCTCCACTTT | CASSRPGTNSPLHF
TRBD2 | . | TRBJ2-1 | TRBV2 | TGTGCCAGCAGAGAGACCGGGACTACCTACAATGAGCAGTTCTTC | CASRETGTTYNEQFF
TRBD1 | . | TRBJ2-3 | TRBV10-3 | TGTGCCACCCAGCTGGACAGGGGAGCCACAGATACGCAGTATTTT | CATQLDRGATDTQYF
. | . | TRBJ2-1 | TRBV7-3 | TGTGCCAGCAGCTTAAACCCGGGGGGCAACTACAATGAGCAGTTCTTC | CASSLNPGGNYNEQFF
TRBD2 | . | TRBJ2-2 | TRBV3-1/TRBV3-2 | TGTGCCAGCAGCAAGGGACTAGCGGGACAGAACACCGGGGAGCTGTTTTTT | CASSKGLAGQNTGELFF
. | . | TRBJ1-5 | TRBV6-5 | TGTGCCAGCAGTAGACAGGCTGTAGACCAGCCCCAGCATTTT | CASSRQAVDQPQHF
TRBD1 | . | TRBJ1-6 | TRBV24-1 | TGTGCCCCCAAGAACGGGGACAGATCTGTTAATTCACCCCTCCACTTT | CAPKNGDRSVNSPLHF
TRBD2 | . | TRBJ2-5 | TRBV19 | TGTGCCAGTACCTACGGGAGCGGGGGTCCCCAAGAGACCCAGTACTTC | CASTYGSGGPQETQYF
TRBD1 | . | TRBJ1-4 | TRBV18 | TGTGCCAGCTCACCAACGACTGGACAGGGGAGTCTTAATGAAAAACTGTTTTTT | CASSPTTGQGSLNEKLFF
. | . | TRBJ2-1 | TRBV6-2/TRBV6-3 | TGTGCCAGCAGCACCACCCATACCGGGACACCAAGGGGCAATGAGCAGTTCTTC | CASSTTHTGTPRGNEQFF
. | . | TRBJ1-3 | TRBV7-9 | TGTGCCAGCAGCCTGGACAGAAGAAGGGGAGAAAACACCATATATTTT | CASSLDRRRGENTIYF
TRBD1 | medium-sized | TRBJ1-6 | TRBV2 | TGTGCCAGCAGAGGGACAGGGGGTTCACCCCTCCACTTT | CASRGTGGSPLHF
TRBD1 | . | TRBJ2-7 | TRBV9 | TGTGCCAGCAGCCTCCGACAGGGGGAACTCGACGAGCAGTACTTC | CASSLRQGELDEQYF
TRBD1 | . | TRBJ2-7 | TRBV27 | TGTGCCAGCAGTTTACGGACAGGGCACTACGAGCAGTACTTC | CASSLRTGHYEQYF
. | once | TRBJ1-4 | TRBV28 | TGTGCCAGCAGTCTGGCGGGGGGGACTAATGAAAAACTGTTTTTT | CASSLAGGTNEKLFF
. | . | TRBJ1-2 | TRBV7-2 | TGTGCCAGCAGCCCTCTACAGGGAAGCTATGGCTACACCTTC | CASSPLQGSYGYTF
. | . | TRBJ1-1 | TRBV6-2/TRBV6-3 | TGTGCCAGCAGTCCGTCGCCGGGGGGCACTGAAGCTTTCTTT | CASSPSPGGTEAFF
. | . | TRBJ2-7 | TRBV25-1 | TGTGCCAGCAGTGAATTCATCAGCGAGCAGTACTTC | CASSEFISEQYF
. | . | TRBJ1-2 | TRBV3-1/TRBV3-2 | TGTGCCAGCAGCCAACGCCCGGCAGGGGATGGAGATGGCTACACCTTC | CASSQRPAGDGDGYTF
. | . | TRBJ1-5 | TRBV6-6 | TGTGCCAGCAGTCCGAGGGAGGGACTACGCCTCAATCAGCCCCAGCATTTT | CASSPREGLRLNQPQHF
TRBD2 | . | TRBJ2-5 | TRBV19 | TGTGCCAGTAGTCGGGGACTAGCGGGGGGGCTTGAAGAGACCCAGTACTTC | CASSRGLAGGLEETQYF
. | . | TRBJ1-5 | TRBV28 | TGTGCCAGCAGTTTAAACAGGGATCAGCCCCAGCATTTT | CASSLNRDQPQHF
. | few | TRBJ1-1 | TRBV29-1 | TGCAGCGCTATCCAGGGCGACTTAAACACTGAAGCTTTCTTT | CSAIQGDLNTEAFF
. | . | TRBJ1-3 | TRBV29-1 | TGCAGCGTTGGAGCCCCCCGGGGGGACACCATATATTTT | CSVGAPRGDTIYF
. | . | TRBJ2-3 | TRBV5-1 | TGCGCCAGCAGCGAACCGGGACAAAGCACAGATACGCAGTATTTT | CASSEPGQSTDTQYF
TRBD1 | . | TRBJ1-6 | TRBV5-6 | TGTGCCAGCAGCTCTCCGGACAGGGGGCAGGATTCACCCCTCCACTTT | CASSSPDRGQDSPLHF
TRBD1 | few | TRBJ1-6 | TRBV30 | TGTGCCTGGACTCCGGACAGGGGTTATAATTCACCCCTCCACTTT | CAWTPDRGYNSPLHF
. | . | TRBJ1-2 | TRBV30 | TGTGCCTGGAGTGCGTTGTTTTCGGATGGCTACACCTTC | CAWSALFSDGYTF
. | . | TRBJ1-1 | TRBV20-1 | TGCAGTGCTAGTCGGGGGGCGGAGGTATCGGTTACTGAAGCTTTCTTT | CSASRGAEVSVTEAFF
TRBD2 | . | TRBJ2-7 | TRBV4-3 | TGCGCCAGCAGCCTCCACCCTTCAGGACTAGCGGGGGACAAAAGCTCCTACGAGCAGTACTTC | CASSLHPSGLAGDKSSYEQYF
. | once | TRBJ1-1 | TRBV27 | TGTGCCAGCGGGCGGACAGCTGAAGCTTTCTTT | CASGRTAEAFF